These 19 T cell receptor beta chains were all obtained from the same sample, sequenced in a study of beta chain features in type 1 diabetes. Isolated RNA was reverse transcribed in full, so expressed TCRB transcripts were sequenced. This table comes from immunoSEQ multiplex PCR, and its TCRdb copy is limited to in-frame clones, with some not included. In the table there are around 150,000 clones, about 7% of which are singletons. Material: central memory CD4+ T cells from blood. Receptor source: a woman in her twenties or thirties in good health.

The rearrangement links TRBV11-2 to TRBJ1-2; the match to TRBD1 covers 7 bases. This CDR3 spans 14 amino acids. Germline CDR1 and CDR2: SGHAT and FQNNGV. Trimming took 5 bases from V and 3 from J; bases not matched to a gene: 6. CDR3 sequence reads: CASSEAGQDYGYTF. Written as DNA, the CDR3 is TGTGCCAGCAGCGAGGCCGGACAGGACTATGGCTACACCTTC.

The sample holds a few counts of this clone. This chain links TRBV16 with TRBJ2-7; TRBD1 is a possible D gene (6 bases). This CDR3 is built from 15 residues. V dropped 4 bases and J dropped 1 base, with 14 bases sitting between them. Germline CDR1 reads KGHSY; CDR2 reads FQNENV. The CDR3, as DNA: TGTGCCAGCAGCCGAACGGACAGTTTGTCCTACGAGCAGTACTTC. Amino acid sequence: CASSRTDSLSYEQYF.

The rearrangement joins TRBV28 to TRBJ1-2, with D perhaps TRBD1 (5 bases). Germline V gene sequence: CDR1 MDHEN, CDR2 SYDVKM. The CDR3 is made up of 13 amino acids. Trimming took off 6 bases at V and 3 bases at J, with 11 bases between the two ends. The CDR3 region is CASRAGPDYGYTF. The CDR3 DNA sequence: TGTGCCAGCAGGGCGGGGCCGGACTATGGCTACACCTTC.

In this sample, this clone turned up a few times. The chain couples TRBV29-1 to TRBJ1-4, with 7 bases lining up with TRBD1. V was pared by 6 bases and J by 8 bases, with 9 bases of the junction left unmatched. The CDR3 loop spans 13 amino acids. Germline V CDR1 and CDR2: SQVTM, ANQGSEA. The CDR3 reads CSVAYRGKEKLFF. The CDR3, as DNA: TGCAGCGTCGCGTACAGGGGAAAGGAAAAACTGTTTTTT.

The chain employs TRBV7-2 and TRBJ1-4, with a possible D match to TRBD1 (6 bases). This CDR3 has 15 amino acids. V dropped 6 bases and J dropped 0 bases, with 11 bases sitting between them. CDR1 and CDR2 (germline): SGHTA, FQGNSA. The CDR3 DNA reads as TGTGCCAGCAGACCAGGGGACACAACTAATGAAAAACTGTTTTTT. This gives the protein CASRPGDTTNEKLFF.

The chain carries TRBV19 and TRBJ2-2, with D possibly TRBD2 on 6 matching bases. The CDR3 covers 15 residues. Germline V CDR1 and CDR2: LNHDA, SQIVND (reference sequence). With 4 bases removed from V and 7 bases from J, the gap between germline ends came to 16 bases. The CDR3 sequence: CASSKNPLAVGELFF. CDR3 sequence (DNA): TGTGCCAGTAGTAAAAACCCCTTAGCGGTCGGGGAGCTGTTTTTT.

This clone was counted only a few times. The chain joins TRBV27 to TRBJ2-3; D might be TRBD2 (6 bases). The germline V gene has CDR1 MNHEY and CDR2 SMNVEV (reference sequence). Trimming shortened V by 4 bases and J by 2 bases, and 10 bases separated the two germline ends. The CDR3 covers 14 residues. The CDR3 region has the DNA TGTGCCAGCAGTTCCCCGGGACTCACAGATACGCAGTATTTT. This sequence encodes CASSSPGLTDTQYF.

The genes are TRBV7-2 and TRBJ2-3; unclear D gene. The V gene lost 0 bases and the J gene lost 3 bases, with 4 bases spanning the gap. The CDR3 contains 13 residues. Germline CDR1 and CDR2: SGHTA and FQGNSA. The CDR3 sequence: CASSLAITDTQYF. The CDR3 DNA reads TGTGCCAGCAGCTTAGCTATTACAGATACGCAGTATTTT. The full variable domain, completed using reference TRBV7-2 and TRBJ2-3, is GAGVSQSPSNKVTEKGKDVELRCDPISGHTALYWYRQSLGQGLEFLIYFQGNSAPDKSGLPSDRFSAERTGGSVSTLTIQRTQQEDSAVYLCASSLAITDTQYFGPGTRLTVL.

This rearrangement joins TRBV5-4 to TRBJ1-4; TRBD1 is a possible D gene (5 bases). CDR1 is SGHNT and CDR2 is YYREEE in the germline V gene (reference sequence). The ends were cut back, 2 bases at V and 4 bases at J, with 9 bases in the middle. The CDR3 is 14 residues long. CDR3 in DNA: TGTGCCAGCAGCTTCGACAGATTTAATGAAAAACTGTTTTTT. Translating gives CASSFDRFNEKLFF.

This clone was recorded a few times. The same CDR3 arises from other DNA sequences in this sample as well. V and J are TRBV30 and TRBJ2-1; no clear D. From germline, CDR1 is GTSNPN and CDR2 SVGIG (reference sequence). There are 12 residues in the CDR3. The V end was cut by 2 bases, the J end by 5 bases, with 7 bases between. This CDR3 is CAWSPGNNEQFF. The CDR3 DNA sequence: TGTGCCTGGAGTCCGGGTAACAATGAGCAGTTCTTC. The full variable domain, its missing parts supplied by reference TRBV30 and TRBJ2-1, is SQTIHQWPATLVQPVGSPLSLECTVEGTSNPNLYWYRQAAGRGLQLLFYSVGIGQISSEVPQNLSASRPQDRQFILSSKKLLLSDSGFYLCAWSPGNNEQFFGPGTRLTVL.

The chain couples TRBV2 to TRBJ2-1; the match to TRBD2 covers 7 bases. The CDR3 covers 15 residues. Trimming removed 7 bases from V and 5 bases from J; junction bases left unmatched: 11. Looked up from germline, CDR1 is SNHLY and CDR2 is FYNNEI. The CDR3 nucleotides are TGTGCCAGCACCCGGGGAACTAGCGCTAACAATGAGCAGTTCTTC. It translates to CASTRGTSANNEQFF.

The chain recombines TRBV7-3 with TRBJ2-2; the match to TRBD2 covers 15 bases. This CDR3 contains 16 residues. Unmatched junction bases numbered 3, after V lost 4 bases and J lost 6 bases. Germline assignment: CDR1 SGHTA and CDR2 FQGTGA. DNA for the CDR3: TGTGCCAGCAGCTGGACTAGCGGGAGGGGTCCCGGGGAGCTGTTTTTT. Translated, it gives CASSWTSGRGPGELFF.

This clone was recorded a few times. V and J are TRBV19 and TRBJ2-6; 8 bases match TRBD1. This CDR3 region has 17 residues. Germline V gene data show CDR1 as LNHDA and CDR2 as SQIVND (reference sequence). The V and J ends lost 6 bases and 0 bases, in that order; junction bases with no gene match: 7. CDR3 DNA sequence: TGTGCCAGTAGCCCACCCGGGACAGGCTCTGGGGCCAACGTCCTGACTTTC. This gives the protein CASSPPGTGSGANVLTF.

This clone occurred a few times. The chain recombines TRBV29-1 with TRBJ2-1; 11 bases map to TRBD2. Germline V gene sequence: CDR1 SQVTM, CDR2 ANQGSEA. This CDR3 has 13 amino acids. The trim removed 8 bases at V and 7 bases at J, leaving 7 bases unmatched. The CDR3, as DNA: TGCAGCTCCTCCGGGACTAGCGGTAATGAGCAGTTCTTC. Translated: CSSSGTSGNEQFF.

In its sample, this clone was seen a few times. The CDR3 nucleotides are TGTGCCAGTAGTACATCGACAGGGGGCTCTAGTAAGTTCTTC. Encoded protein: CASSTSTGGSSKFF. The chain couples TRBV19 to TRBJ2-1; the match to TRBD1 covers 10 bases. CDR1 and CDR2 (germline): LNHDA, SQIVND (reference sequence). Trimming removed 4 bases from V and 14 bases from J; junction bases left unmatched: 11. The CDR3 length is 14 residues.

This rearrangement joins TRBV18 to TRBJ1-1; TRBD1 matches at 12 bases. Per germline, CDR1 KGHSH and CDR2 LQKENI. This CDR3 is 16 amino acids long. Trimming cost V 1 base and J 7 bases; bases outside gene matches: 7. The CDR3, as DNA: TGTGCCAGCTCACCACGATCCGGGACAGGGGGCGGTGAAGCTTTCTTT. This sequence encodes CASSPRSGTGGGEAFF.

This clone was picked up a small number of times. The chain links TRBV11-2 to TRBJ2-3; 13 nucleotides line up with TRBD2. J was trimmed by 2 bases and V by 5 bases; bases with no gene match: 7. Germline assignment: CDR1 SGHAT and CDR2 FQNNGV. The CDR3 is 17 residues long. CDR3 sequence reads: CASSRTSGSPDTDTQYF. As DNA, the CDR3 is TGTGCCAGCAGCCGGACTAGCGGGAGTCCTGACACAGATACGCAGTATTTT.

CDR3 nucleotides: TGTGCCAGCAGCGCAGCGGGAGGGTACACCGGGGAGCTGTTTTTT. This encodes CASSAAGGYTGELFF. The V gene is TRBV9, the J gene TRBJ2-2, with TRBD2 identical over 10 bases. This CDR3 spans 15 amino acids. The trim removed 3 bases at V and 3 bases at J, leaving 2 bases unmatched. CDR1 SGDLS and CDR2 YYNGEE come from the germline V gene.

The chain employs TRBV19 and TRBJ2-5; 12 positions agree with TRBD2. Germline-derived CDR1 and CDR2 are LNHDA and SQIVND (reference sequence). V lost 7 bases and J lost 2; bases outside the gene matches: 14. The CDR3 extends over 18 amino acids. CDR3 loop: CASTPTSGSSGGQETQYF. The CDR3 DNA sequence: TGTGCCAGTACCCCGACTAGCGGGAGTTCTGGGGGACAAGAGACCCAGTACTTC.